Below are 21 T cell receptor beta chains sequenced from a single sample in a study of T cell responses to AZD1222 COVID-19 vaccine. This table comes from immunoSEQ multiplex PCR, and its TCRdb copy is limited to in-frame clones, with some not included. The sample includes about 85,000 clones, approximately 87% of them seen just once. Material: peripheral blood, obtained on day 0 of AZD1222 vaccination. Receptors were obtained from an adult in good health.

V is TRBV5-1 and J is TRBJ1-3; 8 bases are shared with TRBD1. Germline loops: CDR1 SGHRS, CDR2 YFSETQ. V lost 4 bases to trimming and J lost 5 bases; unmatched junction nucleotides: 8. The CDR3 length is 15 residues. The CDR3 bases are TGCGCCAGCAGCCTAGGGACAGGAGTGAGAAACACCATATATTTT. As protein: CASSLGTGVRNTIYF.

About this clone: One end of the junction fails to match germline, which may point to a read error. V gene TRBV7-7 combines with J gene TRBJ2-5; D unresolved. CDR3 size: 13 residues. Germline assignment: CDR1 SSHAT and CDR2 FNYEAQ (reference sequence). CDR3 residues: CASSLNIQETQYF. DNA for the CDR3: TGTGCTAGCAGCTTAAACATCCAAGAGACCCAGTACTTC.

This clone appeared once. The chain uses TRBV19 and TRBJ1-2; 8 bases are a match to TRBD1. V shed 7 bases and J 3 bases; nucleotides not matched to a gene: 10. The CDR3 is 15 residues long. Germline values: CDR1 LNHDA, CDR2 SQIVND (reference sequence). CDR3 DNA: TGTGCCAGTAACGGAGACAGGGGCGACCACTATGGCTACACCTTC. Translating gives CASNGDRGDHYGYTF.

V is TRBV6-2 or TRBV6-3 and J is TRBJ2-7; D is possibly TRBD2 (6 bases). The CDR3 loop spans 14 amino acids. The germline V gene has CDR1 MNHEY and CDR2 SVGEGT. V lost 5 bases, J lost 0 bases, and 11 bases lay in between. CDR3 amino acids: CASSGDSSSYEQYF. DNA of the CDR3: TGTGCCAGCAGTGGGGACTCCTCCTCCTACGAGCAGTACTTC.

This chain links TRBV3-1 (or the pseudogene TRBV3-2) with TRBJ2-7; 8 bases line up with TRBD2. V lost 0 bases to trimming and J lost 6 bases; unmatched junction nucleotides: 10. The CDR3 has 16 amino acids. The germline V gene has CDR1 LGHDT and CDR2 YNNKEL (reference sequence). The CDR3 sequence: CASSQEGSGRRSEQYF. The CDR3, as DNA: TGTGCCAGCAGCCAAGAGGGGAGCGGGAGACGGTCCGAGCAGTACTTC.

The chain combines TRBV5-4 with TRBJ2-3; 9 bases agree with TRBD1. This CDR3 is built from 17 residues. In germline, CDR1 is SGHNT, CDR2 YYREEE (reference sequence). V dropped 2 bases and J dropped 4; count of bases not matched to a gene: 11. CDR3 nucleotides: TGTGCCAGCAGCTTTTCCACCCCCGGGACAGGGTCAGATACGCAGTATTTT. Protein: CASSFSTPGTGSDTQYF. The full variable domain, completed using reference TRBV5-4 and TRBJ2-3, is ETGVTQSPTHLIKTRGQQVTLRCSSQSGHNTVSWYQQALGQGPQFIFQYYREEENGRGNFPPRFSGLQFPNYSSELNVNALELDDSALYLCASSFSTPGTGSDTQYFGPGTRLTVL.

The V gene is TRBV5-4, the J gene TRBJ1-2, with a tentative D call TRBD1 (5 bases). The CDR3 consists of 15 residues. V was clipped by 6 bases and J by 4 bases, with 19 bases between them. Germline V CDR1 and CDR2: SGHNT, YYREEE (reference sequence). The CDR3 reads CASTSGGDRGYGYTF. In DNA, the CDR3 is TGTGCCAGCACCTCTGGGGGGGATCGGGGCTATGGCTACACCTTC.

This rearrangement joins TRBV11-2 to TRBJ2-7, with a weak D call TRBD1 (5 bases). Germline CDR1 and CDR2: SGHAT and FQNNGV. The CDR3 runs 12 residues. Trimming removed 5 bases at V and 2 bases at J, with 7 bases between. The CDR3 is CASSRQTYEQYF. For the CDR3, the DNA is TGTGCCAGCAGCCGACAGACCTACGAGCAGTACTTC.

The genes are TRBV10-2 and TRBJ2-5; D ambiguous. Germline assignment: CDR1 WSHSY and CDR2 SAAADI. Trimming shortened V by 1 base and J by 7 bases, and 7 bases separated the two germline ends. The CDR3 contains 12 residues. CDR3 nucleotide sequence: TGCGCCAGCAGTGAGTTGTCCGGGACCCAGTACTTC. Its translation: CASSELSGTQYF.

The count of this clone is one. The chain uses TRBV10-3 and TRBJ2-1, with TRBD2 matching 10 bases. The ends lost 5 bases at V and 2 bases at J; junction bases unmatched: 3. The CDR3 has 15 amino acids. Germline V CDR1 and CDR2: ENHRY, SYGVKD. The CDR3 sequence is CAISYSGGTYNEQFF. In DNA form, the CDR3 reads TGTGCCATCAGTTATAGCGGGGGGACCTACAATGAGCAGTTCTTC.

The chain combines TRBV2 with TRBJ1-6; D uncertain. Germline V gene sequence: CDR1 SNHLY, CDR2 FYNNEI. The CDR3 spans 14 residues. Trimming took 1 base from V and 3 from J, leaving 4 bases between them. The CDR3 loop is CASSEGLYNSPLHF. In DNA, the CDR3 is TGTGCCAGCAGTGAAGGGCTCTATAATTCACCCCTCCACTTT.

The V call is TRBV7-2, the J call TRBJ2-7, with a tentative D call TRBD1 (5 bases). V was cut by 5 bases and J by 4 bases, with 18 bases left in between. CDR3 size: 15 residues. Germline V CDR1 and CDR2: SGHTA, FQGNSA. This CDR3 is CASSSRASTSYEQYF. In nucleotides, the CDR3 is TGTGCCAGCAGCAGCAGGGCGTCGACTTCATACGAGCAGTACTTC.

The rearrangement uses TRBV6-5 and TRBJ1-5; D unclear. This CDR3 region has 15 residues. Trimming stripped 0 bases from V and 3 bases from J, with 9 bases between. Per the germline V gene, CDR1 is MNHEY and CDR2 is SVGAGI. DNA for the CDR3: TGTGCCAGCAGTTACTCTTTGGCCGCCAATCAGCCCCAGCATTTT. Protein sequence: CASSYSLAANQPQHF.

The rearrangement uses TRBV28 and TRBJ1-1; D ambiguous. The CDR3 runs to 10 residues. With 6 bases removed from V and 10 bases from J, the gap between germline ends came to 9 bases. CDR1 and CDR2 from the germline V gene are MDHEN and SYDVKM. CDR3 sequence: CASREGTAFF. In DNA, the CDR3 is TGTGCCAGCAGAGAGGGTACAGCTTTCTTT. The variable domain in full, with the rest retrieved from reference TRBV28 and TRBJ1-1, is DVKVTQSSRYLVKRTGEKVFLECVQDMDHENMFWYRQDPGLGLRLIYFSYDVKMKEKGDIPEGYSVSREKKERFSLILESASTNQTSMYLCASREGTAFFGQGTRLTVV.

The chain has TRBV5-4 and TRBJ1-2; D call uncertain. This CDR3 region has 12 residues. The germline CDR1 and CDR2 sequences are SGHNT and YYREEE (reference sequence). V shed 9 bases and J shed 7 bases, with 16 bases lying between them. The CDR3 reads CATPLGGSGYTF. CDR3 bases: TGTGCCACCCCCCTGGGAGGGTCTGGCTACACCTTC.

This clone has a single count. This chain joins TRBV5-1 and TRBJ2-7, with 7 bases lining up with TRBD1. Germline CDR1 and CDR2: SGHRS and YFSETQ. J gave up 3 bases and V 4 bases, and 7 bases lay outside the gene matches. The CDR3 loop spans 14 amino acids. DNA for the CDR3: TGCGCCAGCAGCCGGACAGGATCCCTCTACGAGCAGTACTTC. Amino acid sequence: CASSRTGSLYEQYF.

The chain combines TRBV28 with TRBJ2-7, with D unclear. Between the trimmed V and J ends, which lost 5 bases and 4 bases, there was a span of 9 bases. Germline CDR1 and CDR2: MDHEN and SYDVKM. CDR3 length: 12 amino acids. CDR3 amino acids: CASSPGRYEQYF. In nucleotides, the CDR3 is TGTGCCAGCAGTCCCGGACGATACGAGCAGTACTTC.

The chain joins TRBV7-2 to TRBJ1-4; 7 bases are a match to TRBD1. The length of the CDR3 is 17 residues. V was clipped by 5 bases and J by 4 bases; unmatched bases: 13. Germline lookup yields CDR1 SGHTA and CDR2 FQGNSA. The CDR3 DNA follows: TGTGCCAGCAGCCCTGTCCCCCACAGGGGCCTTAATGAAAAACTGTTTTTT. It specifies CASSPVPHRGLNEKLFF.

This clone rates as medium-sized. The V call is TRBV27, the J call TRBJ1-3, with 7 bases aligning to TRBD1. V shed 5 bases and J 2 bases; nucleotides not matched to a gene: 12. CDR3 size: 17 residues. The V gene's germline CDR1 is MNHEY and CDR2 SMNVEV (reference sequence). The CDR3 sequence is CASSTRQGMAAGNTIYF. DNA of the CDR3: TGTGCCAGCAGTACCCGACAGGGAATGGCTGCTGGAAACACCATATATTTT.

V usage is TRBV30 and J usage is TRBJ1-2, with TRBD1 as a possible D gene (5 bases). The V end was cut by 0 bases, the J end by 5 bases, with 13 bases between. The CDR3 is 14 residues long. From germline, CDR1 is GTSNPN and CDR2 SVGIG (reference sequence). The CDR3 spells CAWSVPRQPYGYTF. The CDR3 DNA reads TGTGCCTGGAGTGTACCGAGACAGCCATATGGCTACACCTTC.

The chain recombines TRBV15 with TRBJ2-7, with D tentatively TRBD2 (6 bases). Germline V gives CDR1 LNHNV, CDR2 YYDKDF (reference sequence). The V end lost 0 bases, the J end lost 4 bases, and 10 bases lay between the germline ends. The CDR3 is made up of 14 amino acids. CDR3 residues: CATSRDRAGYEQYF. CDR3 in DNA: TGTGCCACCAGCAGAGATAGGGCGGGGTACGAGCAGTACTTC.